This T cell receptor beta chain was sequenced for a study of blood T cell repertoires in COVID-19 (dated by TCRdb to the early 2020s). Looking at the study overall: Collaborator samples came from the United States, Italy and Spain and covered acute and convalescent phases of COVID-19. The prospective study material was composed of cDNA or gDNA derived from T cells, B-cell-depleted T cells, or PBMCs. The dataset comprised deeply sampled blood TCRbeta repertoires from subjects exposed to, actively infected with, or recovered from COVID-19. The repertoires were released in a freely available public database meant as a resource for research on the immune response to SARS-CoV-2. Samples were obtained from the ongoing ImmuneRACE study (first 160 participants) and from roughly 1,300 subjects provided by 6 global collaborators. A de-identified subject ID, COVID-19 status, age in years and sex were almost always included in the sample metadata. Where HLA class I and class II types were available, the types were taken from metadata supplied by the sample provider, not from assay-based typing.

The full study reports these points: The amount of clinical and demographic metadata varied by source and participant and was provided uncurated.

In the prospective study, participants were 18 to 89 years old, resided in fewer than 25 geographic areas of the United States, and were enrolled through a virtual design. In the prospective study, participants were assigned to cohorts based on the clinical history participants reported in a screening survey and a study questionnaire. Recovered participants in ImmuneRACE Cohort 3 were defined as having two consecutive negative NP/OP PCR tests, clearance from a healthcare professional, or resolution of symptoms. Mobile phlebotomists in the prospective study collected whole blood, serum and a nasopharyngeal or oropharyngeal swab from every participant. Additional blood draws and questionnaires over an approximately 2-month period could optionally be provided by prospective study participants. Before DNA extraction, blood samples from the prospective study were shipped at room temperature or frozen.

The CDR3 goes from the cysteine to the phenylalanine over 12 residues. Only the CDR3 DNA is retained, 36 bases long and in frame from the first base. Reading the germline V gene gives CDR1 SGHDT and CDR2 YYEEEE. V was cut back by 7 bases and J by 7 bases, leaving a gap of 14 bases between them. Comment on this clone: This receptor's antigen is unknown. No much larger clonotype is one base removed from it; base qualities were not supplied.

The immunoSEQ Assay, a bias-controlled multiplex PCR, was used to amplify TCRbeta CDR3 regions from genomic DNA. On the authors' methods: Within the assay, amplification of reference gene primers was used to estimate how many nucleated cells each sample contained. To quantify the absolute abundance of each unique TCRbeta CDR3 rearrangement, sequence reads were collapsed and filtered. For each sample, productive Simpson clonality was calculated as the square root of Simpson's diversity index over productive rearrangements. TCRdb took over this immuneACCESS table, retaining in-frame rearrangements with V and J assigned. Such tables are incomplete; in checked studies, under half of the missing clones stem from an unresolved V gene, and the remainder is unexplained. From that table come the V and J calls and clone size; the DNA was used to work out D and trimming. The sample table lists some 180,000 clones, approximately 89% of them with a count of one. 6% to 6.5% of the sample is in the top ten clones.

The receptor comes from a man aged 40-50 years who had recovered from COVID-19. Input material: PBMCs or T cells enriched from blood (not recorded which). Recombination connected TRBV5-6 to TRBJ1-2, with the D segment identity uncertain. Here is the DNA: TGTGCCAGCGCGGCGGTACATGGTGGCTACACCTTC. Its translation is CASAAVHGGYTF.